This TCR beta chain was obtained from a study of T cell responses to AZD1222 COVID-19 vaccine. Study-wide background: Pooled in the analysis were second doses at about 4 or about 12 weeks. General study results and limits: White British ancestry dominated among donors, who included more females, and clonal diversity was possibly underestimated.

On this clone itself: No antigen is known for it.

The table came from immunoSEQ multiplex PCR; TCRdb's copy has only in-frame clones and leaves some out. The sample includes approximately 100,000 clones, roughly 90% seen only once; the top ten take 5.1%. The TCR sequence derives from an adult in good health. This specimen consisted of peripheral blood, obtained on day 0 of AZD1222 vaccination.

The CDR3 DNA sequence: TGTGCCTGGAGCCGGGGATTAGGGACCGATGTTAGGCCCCAGCATTTT. This translates into CAWSRGLGTDVRPQHF. V gene TRBV30 combines with J gene TRBJ1-5; D is possibly TRBD1 (5 bases). The V gene lost 3 bases and the J gene lost 9 bases, with 24 bases spanning the gap. The CDR3 extends over 16 amino acids. CDR1 is GTSNPN, CDR2 SVGIG, per germline (reference sequence).